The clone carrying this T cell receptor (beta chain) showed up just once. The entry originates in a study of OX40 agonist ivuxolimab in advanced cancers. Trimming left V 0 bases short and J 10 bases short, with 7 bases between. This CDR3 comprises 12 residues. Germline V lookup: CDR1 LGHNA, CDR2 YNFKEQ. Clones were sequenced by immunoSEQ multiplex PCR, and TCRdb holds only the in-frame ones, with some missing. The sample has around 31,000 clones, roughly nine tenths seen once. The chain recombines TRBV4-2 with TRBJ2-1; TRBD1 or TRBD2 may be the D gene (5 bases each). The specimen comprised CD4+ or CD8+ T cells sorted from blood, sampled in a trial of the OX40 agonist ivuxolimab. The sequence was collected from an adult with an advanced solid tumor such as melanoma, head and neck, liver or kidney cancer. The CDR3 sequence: CASSQERDEQFF. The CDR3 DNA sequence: TGTGCCAGCAGCCAAGAACGGGACGAGCAGTTCTTC.